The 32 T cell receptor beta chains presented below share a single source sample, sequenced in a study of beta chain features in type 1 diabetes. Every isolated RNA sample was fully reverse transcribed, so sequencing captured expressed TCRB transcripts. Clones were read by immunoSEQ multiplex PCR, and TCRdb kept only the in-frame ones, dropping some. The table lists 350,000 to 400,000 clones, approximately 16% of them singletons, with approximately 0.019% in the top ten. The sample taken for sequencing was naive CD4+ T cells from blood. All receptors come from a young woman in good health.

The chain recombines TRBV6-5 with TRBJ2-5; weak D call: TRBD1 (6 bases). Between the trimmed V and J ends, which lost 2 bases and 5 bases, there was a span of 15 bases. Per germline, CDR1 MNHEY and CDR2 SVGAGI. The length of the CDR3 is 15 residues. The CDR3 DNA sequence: TGTGCCAGCAGTTACGGGAAGGGGGTTTTGGAGACCCAGTACTTC. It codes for CASSYGKGVLETQYF.

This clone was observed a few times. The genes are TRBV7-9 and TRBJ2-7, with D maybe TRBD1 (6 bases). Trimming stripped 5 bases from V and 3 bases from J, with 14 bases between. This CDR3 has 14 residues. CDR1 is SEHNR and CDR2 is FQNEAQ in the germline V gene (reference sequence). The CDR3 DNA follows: TGTGCCAGCAGCGGGCGGACAGACTACTACGAGCAGTACTTC. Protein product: CASSGRTDYYEQYF.

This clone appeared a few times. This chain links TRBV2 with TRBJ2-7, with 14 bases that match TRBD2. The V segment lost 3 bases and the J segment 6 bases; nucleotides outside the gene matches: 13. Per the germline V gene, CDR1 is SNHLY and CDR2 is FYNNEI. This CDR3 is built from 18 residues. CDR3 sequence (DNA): TGTGCCAGCAGTGAGGGGGGTACCGGGACTAGCGGGAGTGGCGAGCAGTACTTC. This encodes CASSEGGTGTSGSGEQYF.

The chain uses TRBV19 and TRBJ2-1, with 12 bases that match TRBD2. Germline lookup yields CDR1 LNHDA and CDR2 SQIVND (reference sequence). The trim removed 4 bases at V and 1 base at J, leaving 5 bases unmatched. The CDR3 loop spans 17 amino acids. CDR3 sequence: CASSSFGLAGSYNEQFF. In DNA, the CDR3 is TGTGCCAGTAGTAGCTTCGGACTAGCGGGATCCTACAATGAGCAGTTCTTC.

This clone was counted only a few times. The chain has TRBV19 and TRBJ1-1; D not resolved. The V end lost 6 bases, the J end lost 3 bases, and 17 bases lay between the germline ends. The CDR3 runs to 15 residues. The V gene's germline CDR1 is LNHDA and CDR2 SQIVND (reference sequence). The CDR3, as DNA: TGTGCCAGTAGAAAATCCGGGGATACGGACACTGAAGCTTTCTTT. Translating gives CASRKSGDTDTEAFF.

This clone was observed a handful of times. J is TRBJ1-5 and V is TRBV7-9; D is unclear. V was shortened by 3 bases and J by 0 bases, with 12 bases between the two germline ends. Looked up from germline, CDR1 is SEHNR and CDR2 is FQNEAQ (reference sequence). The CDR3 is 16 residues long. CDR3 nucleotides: TGTGCCAGCAGCTTGCGTAGCGGGGATAGCAATCAGCCCCAGCATTTT. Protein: CASSLRSGDSNQPQHF. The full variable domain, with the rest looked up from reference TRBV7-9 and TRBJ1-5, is DTGVSQNPRHKITKRGQNVTFRCDPISEHNRLYWYRQTLGQGPEFLTYFQNEAQLEKSRLLSDRFSAERPKGSFSTLEIQRTEQGDSAMYLCASSLRSGDSNQPQHFGDGTRLSIL.

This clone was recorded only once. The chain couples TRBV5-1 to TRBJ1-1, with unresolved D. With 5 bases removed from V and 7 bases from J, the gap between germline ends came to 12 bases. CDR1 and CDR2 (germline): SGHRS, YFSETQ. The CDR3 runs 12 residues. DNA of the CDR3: TGCGCCAGCAGATATGGTTCGGGTGAAGCTTTCTTT. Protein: CASRYGSGEAFF.

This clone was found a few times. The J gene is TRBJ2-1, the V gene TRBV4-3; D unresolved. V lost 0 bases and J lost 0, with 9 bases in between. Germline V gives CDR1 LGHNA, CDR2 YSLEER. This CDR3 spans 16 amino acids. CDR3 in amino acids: CASSQDSHSSYNEQFF. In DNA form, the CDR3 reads TGCGCCAGCAGCCAAGATTCCCACAGCTCCTACAATGAGCAGTTCTTC.

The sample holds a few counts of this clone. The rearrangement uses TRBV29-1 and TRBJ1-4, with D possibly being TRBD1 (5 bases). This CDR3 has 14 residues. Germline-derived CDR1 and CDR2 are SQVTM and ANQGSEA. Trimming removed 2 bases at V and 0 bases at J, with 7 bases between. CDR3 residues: CSVETGATNEKLFF. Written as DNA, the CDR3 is TGCAGCGTTGAAACAGGTGCAACTAATGAAAAACTGTTTTTT.

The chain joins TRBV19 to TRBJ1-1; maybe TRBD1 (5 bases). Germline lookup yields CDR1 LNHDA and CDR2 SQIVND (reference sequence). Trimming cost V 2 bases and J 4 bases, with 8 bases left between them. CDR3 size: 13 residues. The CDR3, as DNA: TGTGCCAGTAGTATAACCAGGGTCACTGAAGCTTTCTTT. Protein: CASSITRVTEAFF.

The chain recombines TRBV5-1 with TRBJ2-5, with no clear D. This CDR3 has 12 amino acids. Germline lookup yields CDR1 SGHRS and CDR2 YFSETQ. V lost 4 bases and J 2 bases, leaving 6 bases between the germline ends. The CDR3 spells CASSQAQETQYF. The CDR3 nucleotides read TGCGCCAGCAGCCAAGCGCAAGAGACCCAGTACTTC. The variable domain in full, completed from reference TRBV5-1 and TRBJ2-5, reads KAGVTQTPRYLIKTRGQQVTLSCSPISGHRSVSWYQQTPGQGLQFLFEYFSETQRNKGNFPGRFSGRQFSNSRSEMNVSTLELGDSALYLCASSQAQETQYFGPGTRLLVL.

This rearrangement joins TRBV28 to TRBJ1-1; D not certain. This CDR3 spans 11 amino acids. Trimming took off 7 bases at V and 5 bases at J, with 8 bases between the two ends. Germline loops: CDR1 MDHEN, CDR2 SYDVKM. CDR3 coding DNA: TGTGCCAGCACCCAGGCAACTGAAGCTTTCTTT. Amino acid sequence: CASTQATEAFF. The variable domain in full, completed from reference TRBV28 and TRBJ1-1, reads DVKVTQSSRYLVKRTGEKVFLECVQDMDHENMFWYRQDPGLGLRLIYFSYDVKMKEKGDIPEGYSVSREKKERFSLILESASTNQTSMYLCASTQATEAFFGQGTRLTVV.

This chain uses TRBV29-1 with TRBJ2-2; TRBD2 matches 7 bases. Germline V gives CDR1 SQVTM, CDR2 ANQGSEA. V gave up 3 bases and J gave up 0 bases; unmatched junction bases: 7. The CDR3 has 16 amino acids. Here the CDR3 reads CSVEPPSGTNTGELFF. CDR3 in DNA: TGCAGCGTTGAGCCCCCTAGCGGCACGAACACCGGGGAGCTGTTTTTT.

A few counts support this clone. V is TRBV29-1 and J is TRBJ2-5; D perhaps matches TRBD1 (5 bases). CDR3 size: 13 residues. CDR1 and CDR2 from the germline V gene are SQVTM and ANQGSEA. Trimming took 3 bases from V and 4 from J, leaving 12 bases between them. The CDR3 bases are TGCAGCGTTGATGGGGCAGGGCCAGAGACCCAGTACTTC. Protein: CSVDGAGPETQYF.

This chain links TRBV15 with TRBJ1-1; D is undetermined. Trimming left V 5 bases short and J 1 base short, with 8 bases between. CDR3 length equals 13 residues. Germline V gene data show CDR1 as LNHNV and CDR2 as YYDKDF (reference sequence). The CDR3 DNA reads TGTGCCACCAGCCTGGGAGGGAACACTGAAGCTTTCTTT. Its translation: CATSLGGNTEAFF.

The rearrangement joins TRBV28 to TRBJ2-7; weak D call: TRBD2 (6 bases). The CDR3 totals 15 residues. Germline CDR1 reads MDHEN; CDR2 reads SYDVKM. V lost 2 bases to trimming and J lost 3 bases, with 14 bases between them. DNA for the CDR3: TGTGCCAGCAGTTTAGTCCAGGGAGGCTTCTACGAGCAGTACTTC. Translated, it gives CASSLVQGGFYEQYF.

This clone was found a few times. The CDR3 sequence: CAWGTGRNGYTF. The CDR3 coding sequence is TGTGCCTGGGGGACAGGGCGGAATGGCTACACCTTC. J is TRBJ1-2 and V is TRBV30; 9 bases map to TRBD1. V gave up 5 bases and J gave up 6 bases; unmatched junction bases: 4. CDR3 length: 12 residues. The germline V gene has CDR1 GTSNPN and CDR2 SVGIG (reference sequence).

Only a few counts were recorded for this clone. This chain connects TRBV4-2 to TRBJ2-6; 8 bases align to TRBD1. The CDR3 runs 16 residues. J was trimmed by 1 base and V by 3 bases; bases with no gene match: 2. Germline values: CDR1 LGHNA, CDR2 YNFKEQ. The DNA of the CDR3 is TGTGCCAGCAGCCAGAGGACAGGGTCTGGGGCCAACGTCCTGACTTTC. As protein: CASSQRTGSGANVLTF.

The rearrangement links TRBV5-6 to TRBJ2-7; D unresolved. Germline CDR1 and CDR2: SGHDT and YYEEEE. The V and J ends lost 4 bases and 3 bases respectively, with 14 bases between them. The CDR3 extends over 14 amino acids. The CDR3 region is CASSPRWQDYEQYF. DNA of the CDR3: TGTGCCAGCAGCCCCCGGTGGCAGGACTACGAGCAGTACTTC.

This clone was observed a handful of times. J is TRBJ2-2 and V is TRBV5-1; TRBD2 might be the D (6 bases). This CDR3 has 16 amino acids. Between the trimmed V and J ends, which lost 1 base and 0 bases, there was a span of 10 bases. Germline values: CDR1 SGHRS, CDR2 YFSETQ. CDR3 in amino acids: CASSLNRRANTGELFF. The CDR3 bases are TGCGCCAGCAGCTTGAATAGGAGGGCGAACACCGGGGAGCTGTTTTTT.

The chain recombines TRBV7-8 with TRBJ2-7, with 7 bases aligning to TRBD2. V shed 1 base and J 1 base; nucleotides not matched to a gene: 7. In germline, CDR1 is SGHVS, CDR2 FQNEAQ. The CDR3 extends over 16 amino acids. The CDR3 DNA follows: TGTGCCAGCAGCTTAGTCGTGGATAGCGGGTCCTACGAGCAGTACTTC. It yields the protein CASSLVVDSGSYEQYF.

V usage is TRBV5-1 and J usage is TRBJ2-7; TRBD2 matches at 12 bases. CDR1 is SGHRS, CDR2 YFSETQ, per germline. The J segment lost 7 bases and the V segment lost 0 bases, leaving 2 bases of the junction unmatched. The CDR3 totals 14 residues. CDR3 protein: CASSLDLAGGEQYF. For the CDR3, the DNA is TGCGCCAGCAGCTTGGATCTAGCGGGGGGGGAGCAGTACTTC.

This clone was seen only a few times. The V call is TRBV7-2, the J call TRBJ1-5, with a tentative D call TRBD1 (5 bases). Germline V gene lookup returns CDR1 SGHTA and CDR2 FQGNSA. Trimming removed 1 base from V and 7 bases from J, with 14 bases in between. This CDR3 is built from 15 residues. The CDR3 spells CASSLGGRAGQPQHF. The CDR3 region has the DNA TGTGCCAGCAGCTTAGGCGGCAGGGCAGGGCAGCCCCAGCATTTT. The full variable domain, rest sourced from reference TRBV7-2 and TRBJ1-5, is GAGVSQSPSNKVTEKGKDVELRCDPISGHTALYWYRQSLGQGLEFLIYFQGNSAPDKSGLPSDRFSAERTGGSVSTLTIQRTQQEDSAVYLCASSLGGRAGQPQHFGDGTRLSIL.

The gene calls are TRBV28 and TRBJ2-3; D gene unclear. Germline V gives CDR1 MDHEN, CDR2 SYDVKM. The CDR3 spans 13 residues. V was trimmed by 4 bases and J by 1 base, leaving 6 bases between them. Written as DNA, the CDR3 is TGTGCCAGCAGTTCGTTCGGCACAGATACGCAGTATTTT. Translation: CASSSFGTDTQYF.

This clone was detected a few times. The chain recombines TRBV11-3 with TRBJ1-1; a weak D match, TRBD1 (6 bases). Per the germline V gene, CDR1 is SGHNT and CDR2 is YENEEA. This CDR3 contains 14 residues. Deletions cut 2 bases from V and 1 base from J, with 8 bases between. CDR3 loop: CASSLQGQNTEAFF. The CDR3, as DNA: TGTGCCAGCAGCTTACAGGGGCAGAACACTGAAGCTTTCTTT.

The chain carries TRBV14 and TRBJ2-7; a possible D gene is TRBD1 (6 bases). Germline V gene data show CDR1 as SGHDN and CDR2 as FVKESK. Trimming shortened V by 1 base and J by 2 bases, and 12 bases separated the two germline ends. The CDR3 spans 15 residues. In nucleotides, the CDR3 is TGTGCCAGCAGCCAAGGGAACAACAGGGCCTACGAGCAGTACTTC. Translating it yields CASSQGNNRAYEQYF.

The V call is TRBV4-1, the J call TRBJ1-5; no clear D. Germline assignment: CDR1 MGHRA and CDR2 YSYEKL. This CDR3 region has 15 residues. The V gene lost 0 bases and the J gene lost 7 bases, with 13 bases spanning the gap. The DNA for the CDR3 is TGCGCCAGCAGCCAAGAAGATCCGGGGAAACAGCCCCAGCATTTT. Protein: CASSQEDPGKQPQHF.

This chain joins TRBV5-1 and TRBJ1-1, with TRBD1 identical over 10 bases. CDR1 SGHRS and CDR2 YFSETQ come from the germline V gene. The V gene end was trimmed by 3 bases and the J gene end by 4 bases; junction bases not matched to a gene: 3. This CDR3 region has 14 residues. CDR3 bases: TGCGCCAGCAGCTCCCGGGACAGGGGCACTGAAGCTTTCTTT. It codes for CASSSRDRGTEAFF.

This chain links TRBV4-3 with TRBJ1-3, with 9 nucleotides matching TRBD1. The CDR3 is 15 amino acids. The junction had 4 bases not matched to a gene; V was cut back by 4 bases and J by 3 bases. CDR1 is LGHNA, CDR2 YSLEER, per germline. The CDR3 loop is CASSRGQGSGNTIYF. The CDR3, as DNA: TGCGCCAGCAGCCGAGGACAGGGGAGTGGAAACACCATATATTTT.

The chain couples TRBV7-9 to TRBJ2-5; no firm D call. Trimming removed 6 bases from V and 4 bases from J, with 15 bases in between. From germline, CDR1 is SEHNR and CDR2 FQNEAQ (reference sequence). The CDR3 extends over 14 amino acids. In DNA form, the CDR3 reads TGTGCCAGCAGTTCCCAGGTGCCCCGAGAGACCCAGTACTTC. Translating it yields CASSSQVPRETQYF.

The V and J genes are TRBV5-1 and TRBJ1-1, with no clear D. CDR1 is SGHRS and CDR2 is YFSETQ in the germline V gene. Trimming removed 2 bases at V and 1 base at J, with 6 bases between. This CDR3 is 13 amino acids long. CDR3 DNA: TGCGCCAGCAGCTTTCCTAGGAACACTGAAGCTTTCTTT. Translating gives CASSFPRNTEAFF.

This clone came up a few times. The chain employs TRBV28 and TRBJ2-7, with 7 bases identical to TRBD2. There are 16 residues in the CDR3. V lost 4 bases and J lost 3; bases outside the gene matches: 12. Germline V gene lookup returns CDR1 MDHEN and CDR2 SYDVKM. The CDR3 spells CASSSPAEGGYYEQYF. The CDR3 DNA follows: TGTGCCAGCAGTTCCCCCGCGGAGGGAGGGTACTACGAGCAGTACTTC.